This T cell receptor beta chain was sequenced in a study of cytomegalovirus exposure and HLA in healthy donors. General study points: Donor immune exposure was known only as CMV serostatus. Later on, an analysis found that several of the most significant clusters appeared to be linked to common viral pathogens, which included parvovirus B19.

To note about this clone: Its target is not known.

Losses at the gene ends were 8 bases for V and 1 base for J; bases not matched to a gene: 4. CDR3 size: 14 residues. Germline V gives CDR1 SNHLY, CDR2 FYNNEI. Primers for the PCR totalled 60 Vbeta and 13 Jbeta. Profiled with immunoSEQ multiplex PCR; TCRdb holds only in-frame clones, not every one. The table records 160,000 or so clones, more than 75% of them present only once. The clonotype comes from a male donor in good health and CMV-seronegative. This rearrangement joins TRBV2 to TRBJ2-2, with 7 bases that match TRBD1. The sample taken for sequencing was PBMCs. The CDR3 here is CASLGTENTGELFF. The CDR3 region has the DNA TGTGCCAGCCTTGGGACAGAGAACACCGGGGAGCTGTTTTTT.